Here is one TCR beta chain with its context. Time point here: peripheral blood 6 weeks after treatment start. Each patient gave between 1 and 8 samples, pretreatment and on-treatment. Into every PCR, synthetic TCR analog templates were spiked. This table comes from immunoSEQ multiplex PCR, and its TCRdb copy is limited to in-frame clones, with some not included. The profile shows about 76,000 clones, approximately 90% of them singletons. The data are from a study of PD-L1 blockade in urothelial cancer. In the study overall: Prior chemotherapy regimens per patient numbered 0 to 3. Reported median T cell count for blood samples was around 140,000.

The clonotype originates from an elderly woman with urothelial cancer. The sequences come from PBMCs, collected around atezolizumab (anti-PD-L1) treatment.

The CDR3 loop is CASSLGGGRSYEQYF. CDR3 sequence (DNA): TGCGCCAGCAGCTTGGGAGGTGGCAGATCCTACGAGCAGTACTTC. V gene TRBV5-1 combines with J gene TRBJ2-7; no clear D gene. From germline, CDR1 is SGHRS and CDR2 YFSETQ. The CDR3 consists of 15 residues. Between the trimmed V and J ends, which lost 0 bases and 1 base, there was a span of 11 bases.